The present TCR beta chain was sequenced within a study of CD8 T cells in acute hepatitis C reinfection. As for the study in general: Sequences come from NS3-1073-specific CD8+ T cells, during acute infection and after clearance.

Comment on this clone: Antigen specificity is unknown.

Germline CDR1 reads SGHKS; CDR2 reads YYEKEE (reference sequence). The CDR3 totals 13 residues. V was pared by 2 bases and J by 2 bases, with 8 bases between. Study outcomes and limitations: Acute resolver, follow-up resolver and acute chronic samples had similar high diversity.

Assay used: immunoSEQ multiplex PCR; TCRdb lists only in-frame clones, some missing. The data hold 30,000 to 45,000 clones, with 70% to 90% observed a single time. Regarding time point: naive CD8 control sorted from an acute-time-point sample. The sequencing input was naive CD8+ T cells from PBMCs. The TCR originated in a woman younger than 30 who spontaneously cleared hepatitis C infection. The chain carries TRBV5-5 and TRBJ2-7; perhaps TRBD2 as D (5 bases). CDR3 loop: CASSFRGTYEQYF. The CDR3 nucleotides read TGTGCCAGCAGCTTCCGGGGAACCTACGAGCAGTACTTC.